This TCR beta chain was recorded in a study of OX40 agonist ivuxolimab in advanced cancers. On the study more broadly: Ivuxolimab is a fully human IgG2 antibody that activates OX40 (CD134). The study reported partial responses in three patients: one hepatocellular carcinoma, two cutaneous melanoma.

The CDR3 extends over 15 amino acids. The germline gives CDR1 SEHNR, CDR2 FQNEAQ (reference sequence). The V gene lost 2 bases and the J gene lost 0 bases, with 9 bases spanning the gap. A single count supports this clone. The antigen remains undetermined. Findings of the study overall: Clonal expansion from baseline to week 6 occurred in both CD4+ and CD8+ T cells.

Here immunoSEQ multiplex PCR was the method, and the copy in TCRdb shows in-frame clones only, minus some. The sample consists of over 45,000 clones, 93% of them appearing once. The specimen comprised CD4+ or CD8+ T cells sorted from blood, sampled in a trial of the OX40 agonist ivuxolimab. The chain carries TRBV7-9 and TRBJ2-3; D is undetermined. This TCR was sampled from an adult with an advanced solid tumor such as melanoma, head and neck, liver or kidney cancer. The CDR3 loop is CASSLILASTDTQYF. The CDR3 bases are TGTGCCAGCAGCTTAATCTTGGCAAGCACAGATACGCAGTATTTT.